This TCR beta chain was observed in a study of T cell changes during pregnancy in multiple sclerosis. This table comes from immunoSEQ multiplex PCR, and its TCRdb copy is limited to in-frame clones, with some not included. The sample lists around 8,400 clones, over 80% occurring once. Sequences were derived from CD8+ T cells from peripheral blood mononuclear cells, sampled in the first trimester of pregnancy. The TCR originated in a female donor in good health, enrolled as a control in a pregnancy study.

Written as DNA, the CDR3 is TGTGCCAGCAGGCCCGGGACAGGGAATAGCAATCAGCCCCAGCATTTT. It is translated as CASRPGTGNSNQPQHF. This chain joins TRBV2 and TRBJ1-5, with TRBD1 matching 9 bases. The CDR3 totals 16 residues. The germline V gene encodes CDR1 SNHLY and CDR2 FYNNEI. The V segment lost 6 bases and the J segment 0 bases; nucleotides outside the gene matches: 6.